The entry that follows covers one T cell receptor (beta chain) sequence. RNA extraction and reverse transcription yielded cDNA as sequencing template. TCRdb's table, derived via immunoSEQ multiplex PCR, lists solely in-frame clones and lacks some. The table lists around 13,000 clones, about two thirds of them singletons. The data are from a study of CD8+ T cells in alopecia areata. Treatment described: oral pan-JAK inhibitor, 5-10 mg twice daily. Alopecia areata patients provided lesional scalp punch biopsies and peripheral blood, both collected for the study. Sequencing was performed on skin, taken at week 4, from a patient treated with tofacitinib. The TCR originated in a human donor with alopecia areata.

The CDR3 sequence: CASSLILWAGVTRELFF. The DNA of the CDR3 is TGCGCCAGCAGCCTCATATTGTGGGCAGGGGTGACCCGGGAGCTGTTTTTT. The chain joins TRBV4-1 to TRBJ2-2; D possibly corresponds to TRBD1 (6 bases). Germline lookup yields CDR1 MGHRA and CDR2 YSYEKL. Trimming left V 4 bases short and J 9 bases short, with 24 bases between. The CDR3 contains 17 residues.